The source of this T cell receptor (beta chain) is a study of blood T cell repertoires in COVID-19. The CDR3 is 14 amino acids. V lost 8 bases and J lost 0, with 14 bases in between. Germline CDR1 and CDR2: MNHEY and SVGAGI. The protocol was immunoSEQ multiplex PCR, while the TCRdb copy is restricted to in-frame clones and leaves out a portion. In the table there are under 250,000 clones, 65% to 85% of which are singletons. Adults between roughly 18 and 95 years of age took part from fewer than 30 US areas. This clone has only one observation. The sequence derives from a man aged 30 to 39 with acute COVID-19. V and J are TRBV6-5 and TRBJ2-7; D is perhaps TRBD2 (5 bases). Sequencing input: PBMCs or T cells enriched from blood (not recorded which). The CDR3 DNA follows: TGTGCCAGCGAGGGCCCGGATTTCTCCTACGAGCAGTACTTC. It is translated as CASEGPDFSYEQYF.